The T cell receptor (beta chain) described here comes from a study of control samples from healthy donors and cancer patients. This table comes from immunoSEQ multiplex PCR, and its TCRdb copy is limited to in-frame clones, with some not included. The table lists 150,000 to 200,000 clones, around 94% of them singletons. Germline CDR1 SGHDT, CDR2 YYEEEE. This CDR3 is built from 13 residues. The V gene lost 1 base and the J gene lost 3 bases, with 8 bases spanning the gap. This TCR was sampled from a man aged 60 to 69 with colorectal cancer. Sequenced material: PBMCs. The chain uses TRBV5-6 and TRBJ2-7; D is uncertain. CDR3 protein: CASSLHGDYEQYF. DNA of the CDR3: TGTGCCAGCAGCTTGCACGGTGACTACGAGCAGTACTTC.